Described below is a single T cell receptor (beta chain) sequence and its context. No antigen is known for it. Germline V lookup: CDR1 LGHDT, CDR2 YNNKEL (reference sequence). Trimming pared 4 bases from V and 2 bases from J, leaving 13 bases between. This CDR3 contains 15 residues. The sample comes from a study of CD4 T cells in relation to SARS-CoV-2 and coronaviruses. Study-wide background: The HLA restriction of the shared crossreactive spike epitopes was mapped.

Study-level results: About 65% of donors had memory CD4+ clonotypes crossrecognizing SARS-CoV-2 and common cold coronavirus spike. Pre-pandemic and post-infection samples never came from the same donor.

Unexposed donor CD4+ T cells date from about 2011-2018, before the COVID-19 pandemic. Naive and memory CD4+ T cells were separated from cryopreserved PBMCs. Assay: immunoSEQ multiplex PCR; the TCRdb copy retains only in-frame clones and omits some. The table lists about 59,000 clones, about nine tenths of them singletons. Sequencing input: memory CD4+ T cells from PBMCs. The source of this sequence is a human donor in good health. The chain is built from TRBV3-1 (or the pseudogene TRBV3-2) and TRBJ2-3, with D tentatively TRBD1 or TRBD2 (5 bases each). CDR3 nucleotide sequence: TGTGCCAGCAGCCCCCGTCGGGGACCCACAGATACGCAGTATTTT. The encoded protein is CASSPRRGPTDTQYF.